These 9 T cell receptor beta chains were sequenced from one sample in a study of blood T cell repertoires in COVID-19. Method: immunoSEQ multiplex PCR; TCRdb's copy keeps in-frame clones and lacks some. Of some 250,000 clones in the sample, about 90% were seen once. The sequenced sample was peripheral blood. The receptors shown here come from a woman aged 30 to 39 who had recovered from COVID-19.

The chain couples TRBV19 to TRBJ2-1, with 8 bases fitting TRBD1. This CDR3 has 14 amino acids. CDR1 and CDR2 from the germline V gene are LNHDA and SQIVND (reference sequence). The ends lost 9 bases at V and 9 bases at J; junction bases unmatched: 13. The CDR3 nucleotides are TGTGCCAGCAGACCAGGGACAGGTACCGGTGAGCAGTTCTTC. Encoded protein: CASRPGTGTGEQFF.

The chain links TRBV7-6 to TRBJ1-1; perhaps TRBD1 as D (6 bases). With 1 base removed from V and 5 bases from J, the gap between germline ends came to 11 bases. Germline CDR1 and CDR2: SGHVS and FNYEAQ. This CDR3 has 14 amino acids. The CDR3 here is CASSLGQGNTEAFF. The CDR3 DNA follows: TGTGCCAGCAGCTTAGGCCAGGGGAATACTGAAGCTTTCTTT.

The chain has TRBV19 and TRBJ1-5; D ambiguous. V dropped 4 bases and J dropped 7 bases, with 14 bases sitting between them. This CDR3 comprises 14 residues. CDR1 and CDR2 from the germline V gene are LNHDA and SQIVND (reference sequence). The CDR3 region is CASSTIRVEQPQHF. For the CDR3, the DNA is TGTGCCAGTAGTACGATTCGGGTAGAGCAGCCCCAGCATTTT.

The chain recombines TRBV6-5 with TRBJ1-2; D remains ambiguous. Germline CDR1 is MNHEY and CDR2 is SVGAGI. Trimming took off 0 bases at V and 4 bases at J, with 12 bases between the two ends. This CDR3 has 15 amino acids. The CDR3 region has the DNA TGTGCCAGCAGTTACTCATATGAAGGAGTCTATGGCTACACCTTC. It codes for CASSYSYEGVYGYTF.

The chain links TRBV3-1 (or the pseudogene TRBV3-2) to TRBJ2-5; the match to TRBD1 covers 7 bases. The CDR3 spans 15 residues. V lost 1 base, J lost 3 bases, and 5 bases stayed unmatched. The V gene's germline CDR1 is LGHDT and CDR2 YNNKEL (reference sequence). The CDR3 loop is CASSQVYQGEETQYF. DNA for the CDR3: TGTGCCAGCAGCCAAGTATACCAGGGGGAAGAGACCCAGTACTTC.

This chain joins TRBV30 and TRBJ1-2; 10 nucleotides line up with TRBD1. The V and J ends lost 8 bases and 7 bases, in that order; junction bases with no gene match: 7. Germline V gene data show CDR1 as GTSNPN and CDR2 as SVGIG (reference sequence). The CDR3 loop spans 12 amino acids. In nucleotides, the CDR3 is TGTGCCAGAGACAGGGGGCAAGGTGGCTACACCTTC. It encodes CARDRGQGGYTF. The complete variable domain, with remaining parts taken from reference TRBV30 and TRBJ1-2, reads SQTIHQWPATLVQPVGSPLSLECTVEGTSNPNLYWYRQAAGRGLQLLFYSVGIGQISSEVPQNLSASRPQDRQFILSSKKLLLSDSGFYLCARDRGQGGYTFGSGTRLTVV.

The CDR3 protein is CASGQAGRTTEAFF. The DNA for the CDR3 is TGTGCCAGCGGGCAAGCGGGTCGGACGACTGAAGCTTTCTTT. The gene calls are TRBV6-5 and TRBJ1-1; D not certain. V was shortened by 8 bases and J by 5 bases, with 18 bases between the two germline ends. The CDR3 is 14 residues long. The germline CDR1 and CDR2 sequences are MNHEY and SVGAGI.

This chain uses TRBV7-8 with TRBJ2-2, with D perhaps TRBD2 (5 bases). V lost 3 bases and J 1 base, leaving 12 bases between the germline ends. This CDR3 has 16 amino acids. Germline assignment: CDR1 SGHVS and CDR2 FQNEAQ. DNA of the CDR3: TGTGCCAGCAGCTTCGGTCTAGCCCTGAACACCGGGGAGCTGTTTTTT. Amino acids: CASSFGLALNTGELFF.

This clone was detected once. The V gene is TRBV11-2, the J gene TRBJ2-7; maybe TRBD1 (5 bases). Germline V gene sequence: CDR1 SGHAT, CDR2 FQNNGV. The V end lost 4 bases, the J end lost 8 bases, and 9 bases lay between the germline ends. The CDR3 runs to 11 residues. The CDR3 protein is CASSYDSQQYF. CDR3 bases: TGTGCCAGCAGCTACGACAGTCAGCAGTACTTC.